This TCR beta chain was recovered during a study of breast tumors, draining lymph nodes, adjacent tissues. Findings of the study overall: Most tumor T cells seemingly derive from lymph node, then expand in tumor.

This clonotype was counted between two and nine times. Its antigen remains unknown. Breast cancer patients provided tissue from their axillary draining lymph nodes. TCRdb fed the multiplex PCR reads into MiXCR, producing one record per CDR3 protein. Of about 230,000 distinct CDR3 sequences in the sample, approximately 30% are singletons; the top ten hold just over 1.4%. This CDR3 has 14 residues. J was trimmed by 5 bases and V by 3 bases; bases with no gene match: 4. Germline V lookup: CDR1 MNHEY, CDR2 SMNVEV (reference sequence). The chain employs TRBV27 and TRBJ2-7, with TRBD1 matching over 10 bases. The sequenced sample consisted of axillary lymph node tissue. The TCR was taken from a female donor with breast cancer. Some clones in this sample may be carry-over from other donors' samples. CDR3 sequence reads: CASSFRDRGHEQYF. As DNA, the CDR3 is TGTGCCAGCAGTTTCCGGGACAGGGGCCACGAGCAGTACTTC.